The 30 T cell receptor beta chains reported below all come from one sample, sequenced in a study of T cell repertoires in cytomegalovirus infection (dated by TCRdb to the late 2010s). The sample was run on an Illumina HiSeq 1500. TCRdb's own reprocessing of the public reads used fastp at Q25 and MiXCR and kept productive beta chains. Rows are unified per CDR3 protein, each entry keeping the most common DNA and genes. Within this sample are about 740,000 distinct CDR3 sequences, with 35% to 45% of them counted one time only. The ten largest make up 2.5% to 3% of the sample. The sequenced sample was PBMCs. The receptors come from a human donor in good health (CMV status not recorded). Some clones in this sample may be carry-over from other donors' samples.

The rearrangement links TRBV29-1 to TRBJ1-3, with 7 bases fitting TRBD1. The CDR3 runs 13 residues. Unmatched junction bases numbered 6, after V lost 4 bases and J lost 6 bases. The V gene's germline CDR1 is SQVTM and CDR2 ANQGSEA. The CDR3 DNA follows: TGCAGCGTTGCCGACAGGGCAGCAAACACCATATATTTT. Its translation: CSVADRAANTIYF.

This clonotype was detected a few times. V gene TRBV4-1 combines with J gene TRBJ2-5, with D uncertain. The CDR3 is 15 amino acids. CDR1 is MGHRA, CDR2 YSYEKL, per germline. V was cut by 0 bases and J by 3 bases, with 11 bases left in between. CDR3 in amino acids: CASSQEARSEETQYF. In DNA, the CDR3 is TGCGCCAGCAGCCAAGAGGCTAGGTCGGAAGAGACCCAGTACTTC.

This clonotype was observed a few times. V gene TRBV28 combines with J gene TRBJ1-4; 7 bases align to TRBD1. The CDR3 loop spans 14 amino acids. Germline V gives CDR1 MDHEN, CDR2 SYDVKM. V shed 6 bases and J 7 bases; nucleotides not matched to a gene: 8. CDR3 amino acids: CASRRRGDLEKLFF. CDR3 bases: TGTGCCAGCAGGCGCAGGGGGGACCTTGAAAAACTGTTTTTT. Together with reference TRBV28 and TRBJ1-4, the CDR3 gives the full variable domain: DVKVTQSSRYLVKRTGEKVFLECVQDMDHENMFWYRQDPGLGLRLIYFSYDVKMKEKGDIPEGYSVSREKKERFSLILESASTNQTSMYLCASRRRGDLEKLFFGSGTQLSVL.

The V gene is TRBV2, the J gene TRBJ2-7, with a weak D call TRBD2 (6 bases). The V end was cut by 3 bases, the J end by 2 bases, with 17 bases between. Germline V gene lookup returns CDR1 SNHLY and CDR2 FYNNEI. The CDR3 spans 16 residues. In DNA, the CDR3 is TGTGCCAGCAGTGAGTTTAGCGGCCATGGGGCCTACGAGCAGTACTTC. Its translation is CASSEFSGHGAYEQYF.

The chain couples TRBV15 to TRBJ2-3, with 11 bases lining up with TRBD2. V shed 0 bases, J shed 4 bases, and the junction held 6 bases outside the gene matches. This CDR3 contains 17 residues. Germline V gene lookup returns CDR1 LNHNV and CDR2 YYDKDF (reference sequence). DNA of the CDR3: TGTGCCACCAGCAGAGATCGAAAACTAGCGGGAGCAGATACGCAGTATTTT. Translated: CATSRDRKLAGADTQYF.

V is TRBV5-5 and J is TRBJ2-7, with 7 bases fitting TRBD1. This CDR3 contains 15 residues. J was trimmed by 2 bases and V by 2 bases; bases with no gene match: 7. CDR1 is SGHKS and CDR2 is YYEKEE in the germline V gene (reference sequence). The CDR3 coding sequence is TGTGCCAGCAGCTTCGCAACCGGGACAGCCTACGAGCAGTACTTC. This codes for CASSFATGTAYEQYF.

This clonotype was counted at least ten times. The chain combines TRBV6-5 with TRBJ2-7; D unresolved. V gave up 0 bases and J gave up 7 bases, with 7 bases separating them. The CDR3 is 12 residues long. The germline V gene has CDR1 MNHEY and CDR2 SVGAGI. The CDR3 DNA reads as TGTGCCAGCAGTTACTCGATGGGGGAGCAGTACTTC. Amino acid sequence: CASSYSMGEQYF.

The CDR3 region is CASCSQRAGDTGELFF. CDR3 nucleotide sequence: TGCGCCAGCTGCAGCCAGAGAGCGGGAGACACCGGGGAGCTGTTTTTT. This chain joins TRBV5-1 and TRBJ2-2, with 8 positions matching TRBD2. CDR1 and CDR2 from the germline V gene are SGHRS and YFSETQ. The CDR3 has 16 amino acids. With V trimmed by 7 bases and J by 3 bases, 11 bases remained unmatched.

The chain uses TRBV28 and TRBJ2-2, with a tentative D call TRBD2 (5 bases). The CDR3 consists of 16 residues. The germline CDR1 and CDR2 sequences are MDHEN and SYDVKM. The V and J ends lost 5 bases and 4 bases respectively, with 17 bases between them. The CDR3, as DNA: TGTGCCAGCAGTCGTACTATGGGCGCGGGCACCGGGGAGCTGTTTTTT. It is translated as CASSRTMGAGTGELFF.

This rearrangement joins TRBV5-6 to TRBJ2-4, with 15 bases aligning to TRBD2. Germline values: CDR1 SGHDT, CDR2 YYEEEE. V was pared by 5 bases and J by 3 bases, with 9 bases of the junction left unmatched. The CDR3 has 18 residues. The CDR3, as DNA: TGTGCCAGCAGTTGGACTAGCGGGGGGGCCCTAGGCAAAAACATTCAGTACTTC. It encodes CASSWTSGGALGKNIQYF.

This chain links TRBV7-6 with TRBJ1-4; no clear D. Per germline, CDR1 SGHVS and CDR2 FNYEAQ. V was shortened by 2 bases and J by 4 bases, with 11 bases between the two germline ends. The CDR3 is 15 residues long. The CDR3 region is CASSLLWGVNEKLFF. CDR3 DNA sequence: TGTGCCAGCAGCTTATTGTGGGGAGTTAATGAAAAACTGTTTTTT. The full variable domain, completed using reference TRBV7-6 and TRBJ1-4, is GAGVSQSPRYKVTKRGQDVALRCDPISGHVSLYWYRQALGQGPEFLTYFNYEAQQDKSGLPNDRFSAERPEGSISTLTIQRTEQRDSAMYRCASSLLWGVNEKLFFGSGTQLSVL.

This clonotype was seen a handful of times. This chain joins TRBV28 and TRBJ1-1, with TRBD1 matching over 7 bases. Germline lookup yields CDR1 MDHEN and CDR2 SYDVKM. This CDR3 is built from 15 residues. V was pared by 4 bases and J by 6 bases, with 11 bases of the junction left unmatched. CDR3 DNA sequence: TGTGCCAGCAGTTCACAGGGGTCTTCTGGCGCTGAAGCTTTCTTT. Its protein is CASSSQGSSGAEAFF.

A few counts support this clonotype. This chain links TRBV12-3 or TRBV12-4 with TRBJ2-7; 9 bases align to TRBD2. V was clipped by 1 base and J by 2 bases; unmatched bases: 3. The CDR3 consists of 15 residues. The CDR3 nucleotides read TGTGCCAGCAGTTTAGGACTAGCGGAAACCTACGAGCAGTACTTC. It codes for CASSLGLAETYEQYF.

This CDR3 reads CASTSGESSYNEQFF. CDR3 DNA: TGTGCCAGCACCTCGGGGGAGAGCTCCTACAATGAGCAGTTCTTC. The chain recombines TRBV28 with TRBJ2-1; a possible D gene is TRBD2 (6 bases). CDR3 length equals 15 residues. Trimming removed 7 bases from V and 0 bases from J, with 13 bases in between. Per the germline V gene, CDR1 is MDHEN and CDR2 is SYDVKM.

This sequence joins TRBV2 and TRBJ2-4; possibly TRBD1 or TRBD2 for D (6 bases each). CDR3 size: 15 residues. In germline, CDR1 is SNHLY, CDR2 FYNNEI. V was shortened by 9 bases and J by 8 bases, with 23 bases between the two germline ends. The CDR3 spells CASGPGWGAGDIQYF. The CDR3 DNA is TGTGCCAGTGGCCCCGGATGGGGGGCTGGAGACATTCAGTACTTC.

This clonotype was seen a handful of times. This chain links TRBV11-2 with TRBJ2-2; D is perhaps TRBD1 (6 bases). The germline V gene has CDR1 SGHAT and CDR2 FQNNGV. CDR3 length equals 15 residues. The V gene lost 5 bases and the J gene lost 5 bases, with 15 bases spanning the gap. In DNA form, the CDR3 reads TGTGCCAGCAGCAAACCAGGGGCGAGGACCGGGGAGCTGTTTTTT. It yields the protein CASSKPGARTGELFF.

This clonotype was recorded at least ten times. The rearrangement links TRBV7-2 to TRBJ2-1; TRBD2 agrees at 7 bases. Germline CDR1 is SGHTA and CDR2 is FQGNSA. The CDR3 runs to 16 residues. J lost 5 bases, V lost 5 bases, and 12 bases had no gene match. Here the CDR3 reads CASSPDAGTMNNEQFF. The DNA of the CDR3 is TGTGCCAGCAGCCCCGATGCCGGGACTATGAACAATGAGCAGTTCTTC.

This clonotype came up many times. This chain uses TRBV7-8 with TRBJ1-1, with TRBD1 as a possible D gene (5 bases). V lost 1 base and J 0 bases, leaving 18 bases between the germline ends. The CDR3 has 18 residues. From germline, CDR1 is SGHVS and CDR2 FQNEAQ. The CDR3 region is CASSLVASGSVMNTEAFF. The CDR3 DNA reads TGTGCCAGCAGCTTAGTGGCCTCAGGGTCCGTAATGAACACTGAAGCTTTCTTT. The variable domain in full, with the rest retrieved from reference TRBV7-8 and TRBJ1-1, is GAGVSQSPRYKVAKRGQDVALRCDPISGHVSLFWYQQALGQGPEFLTYFQNEAQLDKSGLPSDRFFAERPEGSVSTLKIQRTQQEDSAVYLCASSLVASGSVMNTEAFFGQGTRLTVV.

Only a few counts were recorded for this clonotype. The gene calls are TRBV7-2 and TRBJ2-7, with D uncertain. Trimming stripped 3 bases from V and 0 bases from J, with 15 bases between. CDR1 SGHTA and CDR2 FQGNSA come from the germline V gene. The length of the CDR3 is 16 residues. CDR3 in DNA: TGTGCCAGCAGCTTGGAGCCGCTTCCCAGCTCCTACGAGCAGTACTTC. Encoded protein: CASSLEPLPSSYEQYF.

CDR3 coding DNA: TGTGCCAGCAGCTCACTAGCGGCGACTCCTAACAATGAGCAGTTCTTC. Translating it yields CASSSLAATPNNEQFF. This chain connects TRBV7-9 to TRBJ2-1, with 8 nucleotides matching TRBD2. The germline CDR1 and CDR2 sequences are SEHNR and FQNEAQ (reference sequence). With V trimmed by 4 bases and J by 5 bases, 10 bases remained unmatched. CDR3 size: 16 residues.

This clonotype was seen repeatedly, ten times or more. The CDR3 sequence is CASSRTGDGFYEQYF. For the CDR3, the DNA is TGTGCCAGCAGTCGGACAGGGGACGGTTTCTACGAGCAGTACTTC. This chain links TRBV28 with TRBJ2-7, with 9 bases aligning to TRBD1. Trimming at V came to 5 bases and at J to 3 bases, leaving 8 bases not matched to a gene. The length of the CDR3 is 15 residues. Germline V lookup: CDR1 MDHEN, CDR2 SYDVKM.

This clonotype has at least ten counts. The J gene is TRBJ1-1, the V gene TRBV18, with unresolved D. This CDR3 has 13 amino acids. The ends were cut back, 8 bases at V and 1 base at J, with 11 bases in the middle. Germline V lookup: CDR1 KGHSH, CDR2 LQKENI. CDR3 residues: CASSPGGNTEAFF. The CDR3 nucleotides are TGTGCCAGCAGTCCTGGTGGGAACACTGAAGCTTTCTTT.

The chain couples TRBV6-6 to TRBJ1-1; D is unresolved. Looked up from germline, CDR1 is MNHNY and CDR2 is SVGAGI (reference sequence). Between the trimmed V and J ends, which lost 2 bases and 5 bases, there was a span of 9 bases. CDR3 length: 13 amino acids. CDR3 nucleotide sequence: TGTGCCAGCAGTTACACAGCCTCGACTGAAGCTTTCTTT. Residues: CASSYTASTEAFF.

This chain joins TRBV20-1 and TRBJ2-1; TRBD2 matches at 10 bases. Germline values: CDR1 DFQATT, CDR2 SNEGSKA (reference sequence). The CDR3 spans 16 residues. With V trimmed by 5 bases and J by 7 bases, 14 bases remained unmatched. The CDR3 loop reads CSAGSRLAGGRNEQFF. In DNA, the CDR3 is TGCAGTGCTGGAAGCAGGTTAGCGGGAGGTAGGAATGAGCAGTTCTTC.

This clonotype occurred a few times. This sequence joins TRBV12-3 or TRBV12-4 and TRBJ1-3; D unresolved. CDR3 size: 15 residues. Trimming pared 2 bases from V and 0 bases from J, leaving 8 bases between. DNA for the CDR3: TGTGCCAGCAGTTTAAGCAGCTTCTCTGGAAACACCATATATTTT. Translation gives CASSLSSFSGNTIYF.

The V and J genes are TRBV7-8 and TRBJ2-5; D is possibly TRBD2 (6 bases). V lost 8 bases and J lost 4, with 17 bases in between. CDR1 is SGHVS and CDR2 is FQNEAQ in the germline V gene. This CDR3 has 14 residues. The DNA of the CDR3 is TGTGCCAGCTCTAAGGGCCCCGGGGGAGAGACCCAGTACTTC. Its protein is CASSKGPGGETQYF. The variable domain in full, with the rest retrieved from reference TRBV7-8 and TRBJ2-5, is GAGVSQSPRYKVAKRGQDVALRCDPISGHVSLFWYQQALGQGPEFLTYFQNEAQLDKSGLPSDRFFAERPEGSVSTLKIQRTQQEDSAVYLCASSKGPGGETQYFGPGTRLLVL.

There are a few counts of this clonotype. V gene TRBV7-3 combines with J gene TRBJ2-2; the D is unclear. The V gene lost 1 base and the J gene lost 2 bases, with 11 bases spanning the gap. CDR1 and CDR2 from the germline V gene are SGHTA and FQGTGA. The CDR3 is made up of 16 amino acids. The CDR3 loop is CASSLNGGENTGELFF. In DNA form, the CDR3 reads TGTGCCAGCAGCTTAAACGGCGGAGAAAACACCGGGGAGCTGTTTTTT.

The rearrangement uses TRBV4-1 and TRBJ2-1; tentatively, D is TRBD2 (5 bases). V dropped 0 bases and J dropped 9 bases, with 12 bases sitting between them. CDR3 length: 14 amino acids. CDR1 and CDR2 from the germline V gene are MGHRA and YSYEKL. The CDR3 protein is CASSQDPGSAEQFF. In DNA form, the CDR3 reads TGCGCCAGCAGCCAAGATCCGGGGTCAGCTGAGCAGTTCTTC.

In the case of this clonotype: One end of the junction varies from germline; a read error may be responsible. The chain joins TRBV28 to TRBJ2-1; D uncertain. Germline V CDR1 and CDR2: MDHEN, SYDVKM. The CDR3 has 12 amino acids. CDR3 DNA sequence: TGTGCCATCAGTTCGTCCTACAATGAGCAGTTCTTC. Its translation is CAISSSYNEQFF.

The chain is built from TRBV14 and TRBJ1-3; D is unclear. Trimming cost V 1 base and J 0 bases, with 10 bases left between them. CDR3 length equals 16 residues. Germline CDR1 SGHDN, CDR2 FVKESK. CDR3 nucleotides: TGTGCCAGCAGCCAAGTGGGCACCCACTCTGGAAACACCATATATTTT. Protein sequence: CASSQVGTHSGNTIYF.